The source of this TCR beta chain is a study of Ad26.COV2.S vaccination and SARS-CoV-2 variants. Background on the study: Donor was assigned to the Ad26.COV2.S arm of trial COV1001. Ad26.COV2.S, an intramuscular injection, was given once or twice 56 days apart.

The CDR3 runs 12 residues. V was trimmed by 5 bases and J by 3 bases, leaving 7 bases between them. Treatment indicated: about 20 received Ad26.COV2.S at low or high dose, single or two shots; 5 received placebo; per-sample allocation not given. The investigators took samples on day 63 after the first vaccine or placebo injection. The sample came from a Boston adult aged 18-55 years. Expressing Wuhan-strain SARS-CoV-2 spike, an Ad26 vector served as the vaccine. TCRdb's table, derived via immunoSEQ multiplex PCR, lists solely in-frame clones and lacks some. Of about 350,000 clones in the sample, 86% are singletons; the top ten hold around 10%.

This TCR came from a person between 18 and 65 years old who received the Ad26.COV2.S COVID-19 vaccine or a placebo. This chain joins TRBV12-3 or TRBV12-4 and TRBJ2-5; no reliable D call. The starting material was peripheral blood, obtained in a trial of Ad26.COV2.S vaccine versus placebo. The CDR3 nucleotides are TGTGCCAGCAGTCCCTTTAAAGAGACCCAGTACTTC. It encodes CASSPFKETQYF.